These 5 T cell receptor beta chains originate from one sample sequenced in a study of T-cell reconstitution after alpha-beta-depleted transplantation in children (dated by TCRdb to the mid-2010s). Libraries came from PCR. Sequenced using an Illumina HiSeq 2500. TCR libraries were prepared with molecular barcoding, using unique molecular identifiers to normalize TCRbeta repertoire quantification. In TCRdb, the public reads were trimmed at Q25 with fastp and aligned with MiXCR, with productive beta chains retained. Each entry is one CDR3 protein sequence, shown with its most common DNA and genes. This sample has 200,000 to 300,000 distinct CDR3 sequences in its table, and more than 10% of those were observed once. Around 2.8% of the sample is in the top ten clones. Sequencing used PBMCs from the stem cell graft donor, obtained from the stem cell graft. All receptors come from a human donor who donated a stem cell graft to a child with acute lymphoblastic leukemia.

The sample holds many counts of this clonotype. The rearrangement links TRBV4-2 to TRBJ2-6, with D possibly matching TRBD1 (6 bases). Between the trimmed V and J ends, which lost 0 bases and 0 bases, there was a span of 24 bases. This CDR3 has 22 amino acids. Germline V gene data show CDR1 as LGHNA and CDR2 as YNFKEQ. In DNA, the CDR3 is TGTGCCAGCAGCCAAGACCGGAGAGCAGGGGCTTTCGTAAGCTCTGGGGCCAACGTCCTGACTTTC. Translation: CASSQDRRAGAFVSSGANVLTF.

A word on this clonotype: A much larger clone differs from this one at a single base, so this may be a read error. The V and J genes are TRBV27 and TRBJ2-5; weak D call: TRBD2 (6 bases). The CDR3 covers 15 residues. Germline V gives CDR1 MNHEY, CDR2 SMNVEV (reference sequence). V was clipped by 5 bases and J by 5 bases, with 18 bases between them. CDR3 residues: CASSILWDSHETQYF. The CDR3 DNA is TGTGCCAGCAGTATCCTATGGGACTCCCACGAGACCCAGTACTTC.

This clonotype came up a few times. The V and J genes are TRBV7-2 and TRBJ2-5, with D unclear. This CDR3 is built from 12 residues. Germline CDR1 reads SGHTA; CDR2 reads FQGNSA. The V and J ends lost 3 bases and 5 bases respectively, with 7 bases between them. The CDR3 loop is CASSFGRETQYF. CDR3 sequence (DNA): TGTGCCAGCAGCTTTGGGCGGGAGACCCAGTACTTC. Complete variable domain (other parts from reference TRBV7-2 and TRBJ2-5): GAGVSQSPSNKVTEKGKDVELRCDPISGHTALYWYRQSLGQGLEFLIYFQGNSAPDKSGLPSDRFSAERTGGSVSTLTIQRTQQEDSAVYLCASSFGRETQYFGPGTRLLVL.

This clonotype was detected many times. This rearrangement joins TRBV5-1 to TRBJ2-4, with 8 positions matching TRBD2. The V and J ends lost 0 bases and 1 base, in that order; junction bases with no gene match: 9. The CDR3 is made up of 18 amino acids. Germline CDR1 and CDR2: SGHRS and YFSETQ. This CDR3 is CASSLVTGGAGAKNIQYF. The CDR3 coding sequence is TGCGCCAGCAGCTTGGTTACCGGGGGGGCCGGGGCCAAAAACATTCAGTACTTC.

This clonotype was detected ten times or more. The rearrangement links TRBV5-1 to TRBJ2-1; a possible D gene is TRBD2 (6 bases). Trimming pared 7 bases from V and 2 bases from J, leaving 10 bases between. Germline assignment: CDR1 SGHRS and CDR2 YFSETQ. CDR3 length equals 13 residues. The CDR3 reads CASAGRTYNEQFF. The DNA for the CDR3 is TGCGCCAGCGCAGGGAGGACCTACAATGAGCAGTTCTTC.